This T cell receptor (beta chain) was sequenced in a study of OX40 agonist ivuxolimab in advanced cancers. Study context: It was permissible to have had prior anti-PD-1, anti-PD-L1 or anti-CTLA-4 therapy, and approximately 40% had some.

Unmatched junction bases numbered 5, after V lost 0 bases and J lost 4 bases. The CDR3 totals 15 residues. Looked up from germline, CDR1 is GTSNPN and CDR2 is SVGIG (reference sequence). Whole-study findings and limits: The CD4+ and CD8+ T cells in the blood had expanded clonally by week 6 at 0.1 to 3.0 mg/kg. Partial responders treated at 0.1-3.0 mg/kg exhibited clonal expansion among the lowest measured.

The table came from immunoSEQ multiplex PCR; TCRdb's copy has only in-frame clones and leaves some out. The table includes tens of thousands of clones, roughly nine tenths detected once. In regard to this clone: Its specificity is not known. The sample contains more than one DNA sequence encoding this CDR3.

This receptor was identified in an adult with an advanced solid tumor such as melanoma, head and neck, liver or kidney cancer. Specimen: CD4+ or CD8+ T cells sorted from blood, collected in a trial of the OX40 agonist ivuxolimab. V usage is TRBV30 and J usage is TRBJ2-1, with TRBD2 identical over 8 bases. The CDR3 DNA follows: TGTGCCTGGAGTGTAGGGGCTAGCGGGTACAATGAGCAGTTCTTC. Protein sequence: CAWSVGASGYNEQFF.